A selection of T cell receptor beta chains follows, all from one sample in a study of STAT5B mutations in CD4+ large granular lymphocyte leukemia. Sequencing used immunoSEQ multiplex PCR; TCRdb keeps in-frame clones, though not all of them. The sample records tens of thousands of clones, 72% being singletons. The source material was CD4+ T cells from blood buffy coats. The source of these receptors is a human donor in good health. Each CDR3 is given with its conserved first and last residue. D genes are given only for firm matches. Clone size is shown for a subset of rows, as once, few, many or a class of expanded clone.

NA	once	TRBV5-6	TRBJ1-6	CASSLIRGSPLHF	TGTGCCAGCAGCTTGATACGGGGGTCACCCCTCCACTTT
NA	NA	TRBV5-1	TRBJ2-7	CASSVAQARFEQYF	TGCGCCAGCAGCGTCGCACAGGCCCGCTTTGAGCAGTACTTC
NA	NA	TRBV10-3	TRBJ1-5	CAISGGGNQPQHF	TGTGCCATCAGTGGGGGGGGAAATCAGCCCCAGCATTTT
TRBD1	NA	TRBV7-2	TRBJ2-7	CASSSGGTGDYEQYF	TGTGCCAGCAGCAGTGGGGGGACAGGGGATTACGAGCAGTACTTC
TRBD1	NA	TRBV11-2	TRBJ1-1	CASSRPGTVNEAFF	TGTGCCAGCAGCCGTCCCGGGACAGTGAATGAAGCTTTCTTT
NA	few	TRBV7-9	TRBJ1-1	CASSESLEREAFF	TGTGCCAGCAGCGAAAGTCTGGAAAGGGAAGCTTTCTTT
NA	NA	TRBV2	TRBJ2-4	CASRAALSAKNIQYF	TGTGCCAGCAGGGCCGCCCTTTCGGCCAAAAACATTCAGTACTTC
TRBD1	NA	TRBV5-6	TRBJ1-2	CASSPGTGGNYGYTF	TGTGCCAGCAGTCCCGGGACAGGGGGTAACTATGGCTACACCTTC
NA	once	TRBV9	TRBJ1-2	CASSVEGRGNRYGYTF	TGTGCCAGCAGCGTAGAGGGACGGGGTAATCGGTATGGCTACACCTTC
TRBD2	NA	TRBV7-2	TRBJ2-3	CASSYAGGTSGARTDTQYF	TGTGCCAGCAGCTACGCCGGGGGGACTAGCGGGGCTCGCACAGATACGCAGTATTTT
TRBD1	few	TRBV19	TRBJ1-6	CASATVRGPDSPLHF	TGTGCCAGTGCAACGGTCAGGGGGCCGGATTCACCCCTCCACTTT
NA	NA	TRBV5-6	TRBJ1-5	CASSLRRAGNQPQHF	TGTGCCAGCAGCTTGCGGAGGGCGGGCAATCAGCCCCAGCATTTT
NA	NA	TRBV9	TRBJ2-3	CASSVGAGDSTDTQYF	TGTGCCAGCAGCGTAGGAGCAGGGGATAGCACAGATACGCAGTATTTT
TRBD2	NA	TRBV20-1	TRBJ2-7	CSARRGGEQYF	TGCAGTGCTAGGCGGGGGGGCGAGCAGTACTTC
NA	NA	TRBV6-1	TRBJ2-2	CASIELPNTGELFF	TGTGCCAGCATAGAGTTACCCAACACCGGGGAGCTGTTTTTT
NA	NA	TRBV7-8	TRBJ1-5	CASSDPWDRQGNQPQHF	TGTGCCAGCAGCGACCCATGGGACCGACAGGGCAATCAGCCCCAGCATTTT
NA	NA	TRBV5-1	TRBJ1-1	CASSVSGQGKTEAFF	TGCGCCAGCAGTGTCTCGGGTCAGGGGAAGACTGAAGCTTTCTTT
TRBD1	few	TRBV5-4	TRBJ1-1	CASSRQGMNTEAFF	TGTGCCAGCAGCCGACAGGGGATGAACACTGAAGCTTTCTTT
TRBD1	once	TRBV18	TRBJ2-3	CASSPLTGSRTDTQYF	TGTGCCAGCTCACCTTTGACAGGGAGCCGCACAGATACGCAGTATTTT
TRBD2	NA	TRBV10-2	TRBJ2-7	CASSQRGGGYEQYF	TGCGCCAGCAGCCAGCGGGGGGGAGGCTACGAGCAGTACTTC
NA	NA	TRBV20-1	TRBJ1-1	CSAGPNTEAFF	TGCAGTGCTGGGCCGAACACTGAAGCTTTCTTT
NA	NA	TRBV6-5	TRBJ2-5	CASRRGAWETQYF	TGTGCCAGCAGGAGGGGGGCCTGGGAGACCCAGTACTTC